The entry below gives a single T cell receptor (beta chain) sequence along with its context. The entry originates in a study of cytomegalovirus exposure and HLA in healthy donors. 60 Vbeta and 13 Jbeta primers were used in PCR. Clones were sequenced by immunoSEQ multiplex PCR, and TCRdb holds only the in-frame ones, with some missing. The sample holds about 98,000 clones; around 57% are singletons and the top ten take under 5.5%. CDR1 and CDR2 from the germline V gene are SGHRS and YFSETQ. The CDR3 runs to 15 residues. J was trimmed by 6 bases and V by 0 bases; bases with no gene match: 5. Sequencing was carried out using PBMCs. The TCR comes from a human donor in good health. The rearrangement links TRBV5-1 to TRBJ1-1, with 10 bases fitting TRBD1. This chain's CDR3 is CASSLEGQGRPEAFF. The CDR3 DNA reads as TGCGCCAGCAGCTTGGAGGGACAGGGGAGACCTGAAGCTTTCTTT.